A selection of T cell receptor beta chains follows, all from one sample in a study of blood T cell repertoires in COVID-19. Profiling relied on immunoSEQ multiplex PCR, and the TCRdb table lists in-frame clones only, not all of them. The table lists over 45,000 clones, approximately 91% of them singletons. Input material: peripheral blood. The origin of the receptors is a woman aged 55-69 years with active COVID-19. Each CDR3 is given with its conserved first and last residue. D genes are given only for firm matches. Part of the rows lack a size; the others show once, few, many or a class for expanded clones.

TRBJ1-4	TRBD1	TRBV29-1	-	CSVRDRSQGEKLFF	TGCAGCGTCAGGGACAGGAGCCAAGGAGAAAAACTGTTTTTT
TRBJ2-7	TRBD1	TRBV7-8	once	CASSLVAGGYEQYF	TGTGCCAGCAGCTTAGTAGCAGGGGGCTACGAGCAGTACTTC
TRBJ2-3	-	TRBV3-1/TRBV3-2	-	CASSQERGARPDTQYF	TGTGCCAGCAGCCAAGAACGGGGGGCCCGCCCAGATACGCAGTATTTT
TRBJ1-1	-	TRBV6-5	-	CASSFSEANTEAFF	TGTGCCAGCAGTTTCAGTGAGGCGAACACTGAAGCTTTCTTT
TRBJ1-1	-	TRBV2	-	CASSEGGTIEAFF	TGTGCCAGCAGTGAGGGGGGTACAATTGAAGCTTTCTTT
TRBJ2-3	-	TRBV5-5	-	CASSGTTPDTQYF	TGTGCCAGCAGCGGAACTACCCCAGATACGCAGTATTTT
TRBJ2-1	TRBD2	TRBV6-5	-	CASSFQRGPRDEQFF	TGTGCCAGCAGTTTCCAGCGGGGGCCAAGGGATGAGCAGTTCTTC
TRBJ2-5	TRBD2	TRBV5-3	-	CARRWREGETQYF	TGTGCCAGAAGGTGGCGGGAGGGGGAGACCCAGTACTTC
TRBJ2-5	TRBD2	TRBV2	once	CASRSSGGAETQYF	TGTGCCAGCAGATCTAGCGGGGGGGCAGAGACCCAGTACTTC
TRBJ2-3	TRBD2	TRBV9	-	CASSPYIDLAGTDTQYF	TGTGCCAGCAGCCCCTATATAGATCTAGCGGGCACAGATACGCAGTATTTT
TRBJ2-5	-	TRBV3-1/TRBV3-2	-	CASSTRAGRETQYF	TGTGCCAGCAGCACGCGGGCAGGTCGTGAGACCCAGTACTTC
TRBJ1-1	-	TRBV2	-	CASSELSEAFF	TGTGCCAGCAGTGAACTGTCTGAAGCTTTCTTT
TRBJ2-3	-	TRBV5-6	-	CASSLAEDTQYF	TGTGCCAGCAGCTTGGCGGAGGATACGCAGTATTTT
TRBJ1-1	-	TRBV12-3/TRBV12-4	-	CASSLSETEAFF	TGTGCCAGCAGTTTGAGTGAGACTGAAGCTTTCTTT
TRBJ2-4	TRBD2	TRBV11-2	few	CASSLDSGRYIQYF	TGTGCCAGCAGCTTAGATAGCGGGAGATACATTCAGTACTTC
TRBJ2-7	-	TRBV7-8	-	CASSPRLSYEQYF	TGTGCCAGCAGCCCGCGACTGTCCTACGAGCAGTACTTC
TRBJ1-1	-	TRBV10-3	-	CAISSGWRDTEAFF	TGTGCCATCAGTTCCGGATGGCGGGACACTGAAGCTTTCTTT
TRBJ2-1	TRBD2	TRBV29-1	-	CSVNMGTARLAGGRRREQFF	TGCAGCGTCAACATGGGGACAGCGCGACTAGCGGGGGGCCGTCGCCGTGAGCAGTTCTTC
TRBJ2-5	-	TRBV7-2	-	CASSLAGSKRTQYF	TGTGCCAGCAGCTTAGCCGGTTCTAAACGGACCCAGTACTTC
TRBJ2-5	TRBD2	TRBV5-1	-	CASSFGLAGAETQYF	TGCGCCAGCAGCTTCGGGCTAGCGGGGGCCGAGACCCAGTACTTC
TRBJ1-2	TRBD1	TRBV4-2	few	CASSPRTGDDYGYTF	TGTGCCAGCAGCCCGAGGACAGGGGACGACTATGGCTACACCTTC
TRBJ2-7	-	TRBV2	-	CASIETGQHYEQYF	TGTGCCAGCATAGAGACAGGACAACACTACGAGCAGTACTTC
TRBJ2-3	TRBD2	TRBV5-1	-	CASSVGLAGGPSTDTQYF	TGCGCCAGCAGCGTAGGACTAGCGGGGGGCCCTAGCACAGATACGCAGTATTTT
TRBJ1-1	-	TRBV18	-	CASSPDRLPKGEAFF	TGTGCCAGCTCTCCCGACAGGTTGCCAAAGGGAGAAGCTTTCTTT
TRBJ1-1	-	TRBV9	-	CASSFRGGAGTEAFF	TGTGCCAGCAGCTTCCGGGGGGGGGCTGGAACTGAAGCTTTCTTT
TRBJ2-7	-	TRBV7-2	-	CASSLGTRAYEQYF	TGTGCCAGCAGCTTAGGTACCAGGGCCTACGAGCAGTACTTC
TRBJ1-1	-	TRBV12-3/TRBV12-4	-	CASSFRSRAFF	TGTGCCAGCAGTTTCCGGAGTCGAGCTTTCTTT
TRBJ1-1	-	TRBV6-5	-	CASRPGNTEAFF	TGTGCCAGCAGACCAGGGAACACTGAAGCTTTCTTT
TRBJ1-3	TRBD1	TRBV30	-	CAWSLGTVSHSGNTIYF	TGTGCCTGGAGTTTGGGGACAGTTTCCCACTCTGGAAACACCATATATTTT
TRBJ1-4	-	TRBV7-9	-	CASSLAAGVKLFF	TGTGCCAGCAGCTTAGCAGCAGGGGTGAAACTGTTTTTT
TRBJ1-1	TRBD1	TRBV18	few	CASSPQGARTEAFF	TGTGCCAGCTCACCACAGGGGGCGAGGACTGAAGCTTTCTTT
TRBJ2-1	TRBD1	TRBV6-5	-	CASSSGTGSYNEQFF	TGTGCCAGCAGTTCCGGGACAGGGAGCTACAATGAGCAGTTCTTC
TRBJ2-7	-	TRBV30	few	CAWSVGGYEQYF	TGTGCCTGGAGTGTAGGCGGCTACGAGCAGTACTTC
TRBJ2-4	TRBD2	TRBV4-2	-	CASSQGRGEAGGRENIQYF	TGTGCCAGCAGCCAAGGCCGAGGGGAAGCGGGGGGCCGGGAAAACATTCAGTACTTC
TRBJ1-5	-	TRBV7-8	-	CASSGTSFSNQPQHF	TGTGCCAGCAGCGGGACAAGCTTTAGCAATCAGCCCCAGCATTTT
TRBJ1-3	-	TRBV6-5	-	CASSYSRGWGNTIYF	TGTGCCAGCAGTTACTCCCGGGGGTGGGGAAACACCATATATTTT
TRBJ1-1	-	TRBV30	-	CAWSVRRGSTEAFF	TGTGCCTGGAGTGTACGTAGGGGAAGCACTGAAGCTTTCTTT
TRBJ1-6	-	TRBV5-4	-	CASSKDSSSPLHF	TGTGCCAGCAGCAAGGACTCCAGTTCACCCCTCCACTTT
TRBJ2-7	-	TRBV20-1	-	CSASTVAYEQYF	TGCAGTGCTAGTACGGTAGCGTACGAGCAGTACTTC
TRBJ2-1	-	TRBV5-4	-	CASSSPSWSSYNEQFF	TGTGCCAGCAGCTCCCCTAGCTGGAGCTCCTACAATGAGCAGTTCTTC
TRBJ2-5	TRBD2	TRBV3-1/TRBV3-2	-	CASSRLAETQYF	TGTGCCAGCAGCCGACTAGCGGAGACCCAGTACTTC
TRBJ1-2	-	TRBV6-1	-	CASSEYGGGPTF	TGTGCCAGCAGTGAATACGGCGGGGGTCCCACCTTC
TRBJ2-2	-	TRBV5-1	-	CASSLGSGERTGELFF	TGCGCCAGCAGCTTGGGTTCAGGGGAGAGGACCGGGGAGCTGTTTTTT
TRBJ1-2	-	TRBV5-4	-	CASSLAKQGSYGYTF	TGTGCCAGCAGCTTGGCCAAGCAGGGATCCTATGGCTACACCTTC
TRBJ1-4	-	TRBV6-1	-	CASSEDRDNEKLFF	TGTGCCAGCAGTGAAGACAGGGATAATGAAAAACTGTTTTTT
TRBJ1-1	TRBD1	TRBV29-1	-	CSGGQGPRGAFF	TGCAGCGGTGGACAGGGGCCAAGGGGAGCTTTCTTT
TRBJ2-5	-	TRBV19	-	CASSIGGPGRDQETQYF	TGTGCCAGTAGTATAGGCGGGCCTGGGCGGGACCAAGAGACCCAGTACTTC
TRBJ1-2	-	TRBV5-1	-	CASSLDRVYGYTF	TGCGCCAGCAGCTTGGACAGAGTATACGGCTACACCTTC
TRBJ2-3	-	TRBV18	-	CASSPGGGADTQYF	TGTGCCAGCTCACCAGGGGGGGGCGCAGATACGCAGTATTTT
TRBJ2-1	TRBD2	TRBV13	-	CASSPGTSYYNEQFF	TGTGCCAGCAGCCCAGGGACTAGCTATTACAATGAGCAGTTCTTC
TRBJ2-3	TRBD2	TRBV18	-	CASSPSGATNTQYF	TGTGCCAGCTCCCCGAGCGGGGCCACGAATACGCAGTATTTT
TRBJ2-5	-	TRBV5-1	-	CASSLGTRVQETQYF	TGCGCCAGCAGCTTGGGGACACGGGTCCAAGAGACCCAGTACTTC
TRBJ1-1	-	TRBV10-3	-	CAIKGAGDTEAFF	TGTGCCATCAAAGGGGCGGGGGACACTGAAGCTTTCTTT
TRBJ1-3	-	TRBV6-2/TRBV6-3	-	CASSSDTSGNTIYF	TGTGCCAGCAGTTCAGACACCTCTGGAAACACCATATATTTT
TRBJ2-2	TRBD1	TRBV27	-	CASSKQPGQGFTGELFF	TGTGCCAGCAGTAAGCAACCGGGACAGGGGTTCACCGGGGAGCTGTTTTTT